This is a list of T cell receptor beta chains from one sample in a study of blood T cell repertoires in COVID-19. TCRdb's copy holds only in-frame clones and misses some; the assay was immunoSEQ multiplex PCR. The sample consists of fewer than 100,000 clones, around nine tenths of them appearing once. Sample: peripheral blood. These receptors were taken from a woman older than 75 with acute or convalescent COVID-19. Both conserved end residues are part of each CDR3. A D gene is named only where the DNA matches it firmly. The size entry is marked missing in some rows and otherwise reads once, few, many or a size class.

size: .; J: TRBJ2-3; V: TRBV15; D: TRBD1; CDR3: CATSRRFRTGQGDTQYF; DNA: TGTGCCACCAGCAGACGCTTTCGGACAGGGCAAGGAGATACGCAGTATTTT
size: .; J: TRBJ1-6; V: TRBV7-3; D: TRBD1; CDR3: CASSPGQGSSPLHF; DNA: TGTGCCAGCAGTCCAGGACAGGGAAGTTCACCCCTCCACTTT
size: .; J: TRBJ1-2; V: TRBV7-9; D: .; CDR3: CASRPPPRIGNGYTF; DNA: TGTGCCAGCCGCCCCCCCCCACGGATCGGGAACGGCTACACCTTC
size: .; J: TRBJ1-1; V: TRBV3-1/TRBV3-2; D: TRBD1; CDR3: CASSPSQGTEAFF; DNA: TGTGCCAGCAGCCCTTCACAGGGGACTGAAGCTTTCTTT
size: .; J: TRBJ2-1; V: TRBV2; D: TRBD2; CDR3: CASSDRRSGRGSYNEQFF; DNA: TGTGCCAGCAGTGATCGGCGAAGCGGGAGGGGCTCCTACAATGAGCAGTTCTTC
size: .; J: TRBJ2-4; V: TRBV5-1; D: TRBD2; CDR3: CASSFEAGVIRPQYF; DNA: TGCGCCAGCAGCTTTGAAGCGGGGGTTATCCGGCCTCAGTACTTC
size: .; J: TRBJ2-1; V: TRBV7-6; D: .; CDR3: CASSLGGVMSSYNEQFF; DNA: TGTGCCAGCAGCTTAGGAGGTGTGATGAGCTCCTACAATGAGCAGTTCTTC
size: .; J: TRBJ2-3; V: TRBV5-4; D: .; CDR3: CASSPEASIDTQYF; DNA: TGTGCCAGCAGCCCCGAAGCTTCTATAGATACGCAGTATTTT
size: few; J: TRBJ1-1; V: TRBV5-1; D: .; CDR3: CASSYIRRTLEAFF; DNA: TGCGCCAGCAGCTATATCAGGCGGACTCTTGAAGCTTTCTTT
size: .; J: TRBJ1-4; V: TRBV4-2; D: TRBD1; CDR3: CASSQDGTGTATNEKLFF; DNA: TGTGCCAGCAGCCAAGACGGGACAGGGACGGCAACTAATGAAAAACTGTTTTTT
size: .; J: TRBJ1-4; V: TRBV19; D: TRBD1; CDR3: CASSARTGGGNEKLFF; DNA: TGTGCCAGTAGTGCTCGGACAGGCGGAGGGAATGAAAAACTGTTTTTT
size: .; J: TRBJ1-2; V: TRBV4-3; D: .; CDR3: CASSPGVSNRYGYTF; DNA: TGCGCCAGCAGCCCGGGGGTGTCAAACCGCTATGGCTACACCTTC
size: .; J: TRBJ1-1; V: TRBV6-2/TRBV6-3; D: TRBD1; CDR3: CASSPERDRQNTEAFF; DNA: TGTGCCAGCAGTCCAGAAAGGGACAGACAAAACACTGAAGCTTTCTTT
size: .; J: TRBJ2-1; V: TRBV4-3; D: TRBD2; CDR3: CASSQTSGGTPYNEQFF; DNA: TGCGCCAGCAGCCAGACTAGCGGGGGCACACCTTACAATGAGCAGTTCTTC
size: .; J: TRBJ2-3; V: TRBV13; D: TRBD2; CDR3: CASSLGLAGGSTDTQYF; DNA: TGTGCCAGCAGCCTCGGACTAGCGGGGGGGAGCACAGATACGCAGTATTTT
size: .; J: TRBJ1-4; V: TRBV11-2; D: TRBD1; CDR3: CASSYWTGGTNEKLFF; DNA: TGTGCCAGCAGCTATTGGACAGGGGGAACTAATGAAAAACTGTTTTTT
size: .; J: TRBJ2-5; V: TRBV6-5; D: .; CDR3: CASRGPWGHRTQYF; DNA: TGTGCCAGCAGGGGCCCGTGGGGGCATCGGACCCAGTACTTC
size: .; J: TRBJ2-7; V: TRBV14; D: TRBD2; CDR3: CASSQSTSGIWNEQYF; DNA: TGTGCCAGCAGCCAATCTACTAGCGGGATTTGGAACGAGCAGTACTTC
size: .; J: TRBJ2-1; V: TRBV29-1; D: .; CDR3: CSVEDSQDYNEQFF; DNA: TGCAGCGTTGAAGATTCCCAGGACTACAATGAGCAGTTCTTC
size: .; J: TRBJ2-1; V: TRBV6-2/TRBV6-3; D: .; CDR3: CASSLIQGGEQFF; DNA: TGTGCCAGCAGTCTGATACAGGGTGGGGAGCAGTTCTTC
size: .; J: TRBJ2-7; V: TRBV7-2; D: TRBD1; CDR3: CASSLPGQGYEQYF; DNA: TGTGCCAGCAGCTTGCCGGGACAGGGCTACGAGCAGTACTTC
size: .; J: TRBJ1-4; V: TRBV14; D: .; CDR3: CASSPLTGEKLFF; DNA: TGTGCCAGCAGCCCCCTGACAGGCGAAAAACTGTTTTTT
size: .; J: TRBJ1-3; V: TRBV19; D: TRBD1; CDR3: CASSIRGRLGTKYGNTIYF; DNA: TGTGCCAGTAGTATAAGGGGGCGACTCGGGACAAAATACGGAAACACCATATATTTT
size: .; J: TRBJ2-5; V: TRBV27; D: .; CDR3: CASSSDRGGAQYF; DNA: TGTGCCAGCAGTTCGGACCGAGGGGGTGCCCAGTACTTC
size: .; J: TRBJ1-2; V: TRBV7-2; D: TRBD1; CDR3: CASSLDRDRGRRNGYTF; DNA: TGTGCCAGCAGCTTAGACCGGGACAGGGGGCGCCGGAATGGCTACACCTTC
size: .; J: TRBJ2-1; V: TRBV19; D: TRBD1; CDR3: CASTRDRGLYNEQFF; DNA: TGTGCCAGCACCCGGGACAGGGGGCTCTACAATGAGCAGTTCTTC
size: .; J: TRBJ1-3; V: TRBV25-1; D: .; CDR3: CASSGQVSGNTIYF; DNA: TGTGCCAGCAGTGGACAAGTCTCTGGAAACACCATATATTTT
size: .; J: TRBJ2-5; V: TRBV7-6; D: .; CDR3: CASSLAGSTGPETQYF; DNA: TGTGCCAGCAGCTTAGCGGGATCGACAGGTCCCGAGACCCAGTACTTC
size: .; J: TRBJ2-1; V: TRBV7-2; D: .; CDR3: CASSLELRGQFF; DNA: TGTGCCAGCAGCTTAGAATTACGGGGGCAGTTCTTC
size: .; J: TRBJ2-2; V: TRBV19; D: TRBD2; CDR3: CANPPSSGSAGELFF; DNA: TGTGCCAACCCGCCGAGTAGCGGGAGCGCCGGGGAGCTGTTTTTT
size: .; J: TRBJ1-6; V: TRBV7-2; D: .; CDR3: CASSFSQNSPLHF; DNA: TGTGCCAGCAGCTTCTCACAGAATTCACCCCTCCACTTT
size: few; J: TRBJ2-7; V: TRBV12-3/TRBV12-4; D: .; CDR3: CASTRDVYEQYF; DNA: TGTGCCAGCACCAGGGATGTTTACGAGCAGTACTTC
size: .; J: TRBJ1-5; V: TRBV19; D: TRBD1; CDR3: CASSPGQGLLKGNQPQHF; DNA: TGTGCCAGTTCACCGGGACAGGGGCTTTTGAAAGGCAATCAGCCCCAGCATTTT
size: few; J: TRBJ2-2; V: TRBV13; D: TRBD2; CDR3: CASSFGLAGHTGELFF; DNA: TGTGCCAGCAGCTTCGGGCTAGCGGGACACACCGGGGAGCTGTTTTTT
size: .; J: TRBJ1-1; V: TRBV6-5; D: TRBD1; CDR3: CASSQSGQGRTEAFF; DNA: TGTGCCAGCAGTCAATCAGGACAGGGTCGCACTGAAGCTTTCTTT
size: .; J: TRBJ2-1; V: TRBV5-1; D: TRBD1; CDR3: CASSFRGFSSYNEQFF; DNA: TGCGCCAGCAGCTTCAGGGGGTTTAGCTCCTACAATGAGCAGTTCTTC
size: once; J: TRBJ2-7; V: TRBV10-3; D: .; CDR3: CASGQPGYEQYF; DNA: TGTGCCAGCGGACAGCCAGGGTACGAGCAGTACTTC
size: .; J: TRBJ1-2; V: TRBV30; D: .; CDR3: CAWSVAGKSYGYTF; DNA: TGTGCCTGGAGTGTGGCAGGGAAGAGCTATGGCTACACCTTC
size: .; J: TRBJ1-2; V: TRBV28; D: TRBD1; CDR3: CASIQGANKYYGYTF; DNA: TGTGCCAGCATACAGGGGGCGAATAAATACTATGGCTACACCTTC
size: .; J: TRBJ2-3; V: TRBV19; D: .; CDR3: CASSTSQGDTQYF; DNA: TGTGCCAGTAGTACATCCCAGGGGGATACGCAGTATTTT
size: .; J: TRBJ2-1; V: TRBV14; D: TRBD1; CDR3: CASSQDRGQGYNEQFF; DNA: TGTGCCAGCAGCCAAGATCGGGGACAGGGGTACAATGAGCAGTTCTTC
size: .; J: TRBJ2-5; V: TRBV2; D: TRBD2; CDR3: CASSEVPAGRQETQYF; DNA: TGTGCCAGCAGTGAAGTGCCAGCGGGACGGCAAGAGACCCAGTACTTC
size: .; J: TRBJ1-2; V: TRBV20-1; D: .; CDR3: CSAREREGYTF; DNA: TGCAGTGCTAGAGAGAGGGAGGGCTACACCTTC
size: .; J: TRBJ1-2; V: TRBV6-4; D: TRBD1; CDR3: CASSLSDRGEYGYTF; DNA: TGTGCCAGCAGCCTCTCGGACAGGGGCGAGTATGGCTACACCTTC
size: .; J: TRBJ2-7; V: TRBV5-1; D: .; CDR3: CASSLGDVGVLGYEQYF; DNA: TGCGCCAGCAGCTTGGGGGATGTCGGGGTTTTAGGCTACGAGCAGTACTTC
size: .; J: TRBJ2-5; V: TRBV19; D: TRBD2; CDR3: CASSTRPGLAGGYETQYF; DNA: TGTGCCAGTAGTACTCGACCCGGACTAGCGGGGGGATACGAGACCCAGTACTTC
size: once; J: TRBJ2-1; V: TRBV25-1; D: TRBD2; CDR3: CASSSSGAYLDEQFF; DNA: TGTGCCAGCAGCTCTAGCGGGGCTTATCTAGATGAGCAGTTCTTC
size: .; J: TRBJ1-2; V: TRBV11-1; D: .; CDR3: CASSLRVAVGYTF; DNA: TGTGCCAGCAGCTTACGGGTGGCGGTTGGCTACACCTTC
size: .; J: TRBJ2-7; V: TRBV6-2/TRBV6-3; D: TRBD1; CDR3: CASSWTGSSYEQYF; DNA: TGTGCCAGCAGTTGGACAGGGAGCTCCTACGAGCAGTACTTC
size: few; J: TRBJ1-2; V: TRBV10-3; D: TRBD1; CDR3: CAINDRGAPNYGYTF; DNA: TGTGCCATCAACGACAGGGGAGCTCCTAACTATGGCTACACCTTC
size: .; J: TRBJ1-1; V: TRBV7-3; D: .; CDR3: CASSSRRGTEAFF; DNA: TGTGCCAGCAGCTCCCGAAGGGGAACTGAAGCTTTCTTT
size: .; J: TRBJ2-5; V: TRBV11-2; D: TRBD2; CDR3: CASSPGLLAGGPQETQYF; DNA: TGTGCCAGCAGCCCAGGGTTACTAGCGGGGGGGCCTCAAGAGACCCAGTACTTC
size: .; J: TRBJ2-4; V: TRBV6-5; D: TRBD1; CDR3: CASRPRDRQNIQYF; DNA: TGTGCCAGCAGACCAAGGGACAGGCAAAACATTCAGTACTTC
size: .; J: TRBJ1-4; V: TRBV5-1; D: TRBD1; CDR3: CASSPGDRGKEKLFF; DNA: TGCGCCAGCAGCCCGGGGGACAGGGGAAAGGAAAAACTGTTTTTT
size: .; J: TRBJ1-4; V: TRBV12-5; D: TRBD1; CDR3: CASGPGQGNREKLFF; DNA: TGTGCTAGTGGTCCCGGACAGGGGAATAGGGAAAAACTGTTTTTT